This T cell receptor beta chain was observed in a study of cytomegalovirus exposure and HLA in healthy donors. General study results and limits: Earlier analysis found most TCR beta V segments productive about 87% or about 30% of the time.

Note on this clone: Its antigen is still unknown.

It was with 60 Vbeta and 13 Jbeta primers that the PCR ran. The data were produced by immunoSEQ multiplex PCR, yet TCRdb's version contains in-frame clones alone and is incomplete. Recorded for this sample: around 120,000 clones. J was trimmed by 6 bases and V by 3 bases; bases with no gene match: 1. CDR3 length: 13 residues. Germline V gives CDR1 SGHDT, CDR2 YYEEEE. The sequence was collected from a man aged 18-30 years in good health and CMV-seronegative. Sequenced sample: PBMCs. The V and J genes are TRBV5-6 and TRBJ2-2; the match to TRBD1 covers 8 bases. DNA for the CDR3: TGTGCCAGCAGCTCCAGGGGGCCCGGGGAGCTGTTTTTT. Translated, it gives CASSSRGPGELFF. Supplemented by reference TRBV5-6 and TRBJ2-2, the full variable domain reads DAGVTQSPTHLIKTRGQQVTLRCSPKSGHDTVSWYQQALGQGPQFIFQYYEEEERQRGNFPDRFSGHQFPNYSSELNVNALLLGDSALYLCASSSRGPGELFFGEGSRLTVL.